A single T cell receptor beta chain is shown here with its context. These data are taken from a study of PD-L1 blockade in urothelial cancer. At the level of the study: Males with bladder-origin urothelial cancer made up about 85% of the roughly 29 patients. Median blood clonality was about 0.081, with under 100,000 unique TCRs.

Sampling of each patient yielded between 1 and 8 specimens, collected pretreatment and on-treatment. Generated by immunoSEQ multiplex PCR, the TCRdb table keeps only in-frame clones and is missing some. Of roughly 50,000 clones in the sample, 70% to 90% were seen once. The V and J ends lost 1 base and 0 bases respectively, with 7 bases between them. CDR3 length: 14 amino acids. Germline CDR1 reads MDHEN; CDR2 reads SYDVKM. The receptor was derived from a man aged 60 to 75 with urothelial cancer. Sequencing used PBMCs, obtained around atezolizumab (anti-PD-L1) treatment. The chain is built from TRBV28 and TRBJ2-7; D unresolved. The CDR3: CASSLFGNSYEQYF. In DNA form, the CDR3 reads TGTGCCAGCAGTTTATTTGGCAACTCCTACGAGCAGTACTTC.